This T cell receptor beta chain derives from a study of blood T cell repertoires in COVID-19. Source study methods: Using reference gene primer amplification, nucleated cell counts were estimated. Using immunoSEQ multiplex PCR, the repertoire was profiled, and TCRdb retains in-frame clones only, with some absent. V and J calls and clone size come straight from that table; D and trimming were deduced from the DNA. The data hold fewer than 250,000 clones, with roughly 84% observed a single time. CDR1 MNHEY and CDR2 SVGAGI come from the germline V gene. The V and J ends lost 8 bases and 7 bases, in that order; junction bases with no gene match: 11. The CDR3 has 14 amino acids.

Specimen: peripheral blood. This receptor was taken from a woman aged 80 or older with COVID-19, enrolled during active disease. This chain links TRBV6-5 with TRBJ2-7; 10 nucleotides agree with TRBD1. The CDR3 spells CASCARQGAREQYV. The CDR3 DNA sequence: TGTGCCAGCTGCGCTAGACAGGGGGCGCGTGAGCAGTACGTC.